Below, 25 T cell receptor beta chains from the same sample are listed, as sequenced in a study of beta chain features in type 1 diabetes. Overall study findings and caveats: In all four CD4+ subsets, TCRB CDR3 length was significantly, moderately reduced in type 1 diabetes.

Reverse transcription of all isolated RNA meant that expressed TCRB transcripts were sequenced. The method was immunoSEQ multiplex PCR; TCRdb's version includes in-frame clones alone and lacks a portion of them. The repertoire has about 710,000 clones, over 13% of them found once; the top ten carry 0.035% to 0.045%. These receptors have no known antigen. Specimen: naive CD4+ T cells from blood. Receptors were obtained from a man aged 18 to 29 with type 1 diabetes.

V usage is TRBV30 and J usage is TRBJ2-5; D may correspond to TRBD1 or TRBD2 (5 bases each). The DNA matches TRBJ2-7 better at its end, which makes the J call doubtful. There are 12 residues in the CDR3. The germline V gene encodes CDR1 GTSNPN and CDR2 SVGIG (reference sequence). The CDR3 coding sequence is TGTGCCTGGACCGTTGGGGGCTACGAGCAGTACTTC. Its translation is CAWTVGGYEQYF.

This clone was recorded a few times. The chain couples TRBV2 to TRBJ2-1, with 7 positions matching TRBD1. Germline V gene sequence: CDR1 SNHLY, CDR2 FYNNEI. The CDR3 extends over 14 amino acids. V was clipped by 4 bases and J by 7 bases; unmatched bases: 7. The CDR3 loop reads CASSAVHRGNEQFF. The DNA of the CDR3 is TGTGCCAGCAGTGCAGTCCACAGGGGTAATGAGCAGTTCTTC.

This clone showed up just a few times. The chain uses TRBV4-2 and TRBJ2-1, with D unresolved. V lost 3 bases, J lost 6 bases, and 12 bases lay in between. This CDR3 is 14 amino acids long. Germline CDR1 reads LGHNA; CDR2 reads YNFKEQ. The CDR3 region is CASSHHPDRNEQFF. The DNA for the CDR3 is TGTGCCAGCAGCCATCACCCCGACCGCAATGAGCAGTTCTTC.

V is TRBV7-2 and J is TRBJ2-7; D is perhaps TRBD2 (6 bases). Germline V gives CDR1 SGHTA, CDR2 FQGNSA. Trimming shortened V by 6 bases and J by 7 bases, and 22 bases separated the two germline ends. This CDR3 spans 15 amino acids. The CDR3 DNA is TGTGCCAGCAGGCCGCGGGGCGGGGTCGTCGAGGAGCAGTACTTC. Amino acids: CASRPRGGVVEEQYF.

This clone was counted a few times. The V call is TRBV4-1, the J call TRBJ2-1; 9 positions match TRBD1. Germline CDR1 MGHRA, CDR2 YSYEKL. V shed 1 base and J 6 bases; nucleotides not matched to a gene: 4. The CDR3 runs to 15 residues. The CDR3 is CASSQAPDRGNEQFF. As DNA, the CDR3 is TGCGCCAGCAGCCAAGCCCCGGACAGGGGCAATGAGCAGTTCTTC.

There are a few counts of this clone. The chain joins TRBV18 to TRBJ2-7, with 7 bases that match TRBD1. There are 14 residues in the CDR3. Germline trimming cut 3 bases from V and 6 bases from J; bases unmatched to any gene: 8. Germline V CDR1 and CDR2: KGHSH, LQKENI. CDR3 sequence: CASSPDRDRLEQYF. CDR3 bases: TGTGCCAGCTCACCCGACAGGGATCGGCTCGAGCAGTACTTC.

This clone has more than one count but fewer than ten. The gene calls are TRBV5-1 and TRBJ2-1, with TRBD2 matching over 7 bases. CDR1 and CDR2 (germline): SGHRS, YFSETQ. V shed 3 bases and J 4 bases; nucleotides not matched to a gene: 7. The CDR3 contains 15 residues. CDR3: CASSSSGGLYNEQFF. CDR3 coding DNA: TGCGCCAGCAGCTCCTCTGGGGGACTATACAATGAGCAGTTCTTC. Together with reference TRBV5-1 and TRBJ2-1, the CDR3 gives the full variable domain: KAGVTQTPRYLIKTRGQQVTLSCSPISGHRSVSWYQQTPGQGLQFLFEYFSETQRNKGNFPGRFSGRQFSNSRSEMNVSTLELGDSALYLCASSSSGGLYNEQFFGPGTRLTVL.

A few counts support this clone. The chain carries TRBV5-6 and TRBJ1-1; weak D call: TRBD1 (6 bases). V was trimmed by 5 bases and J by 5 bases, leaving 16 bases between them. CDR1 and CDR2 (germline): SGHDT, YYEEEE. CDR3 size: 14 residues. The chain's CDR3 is CASSRGRGGTEAFF. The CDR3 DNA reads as TGTGCCAGCAGTCGTGGACGAGGGGGAACTGAAGCTTTCTTT.

CDR3 loop: CASSSAPTAYGYTF. CDR3 coding DNA: TGTGCCAGCAGCTCAGCCCCGACAGCCTATGGCTACACCTTC. This chain uses TRBV7-2 with TRBJ1-2, with D tentatively TRBD1 (5 bases). CDR3 length: 14 amino acids. From germline, CDR1 is SGHTA and CDR2 FQGNSA. Between the trimmed V and J ends, which lost 4 bases and 4 bases, there was a span of 13 bases.

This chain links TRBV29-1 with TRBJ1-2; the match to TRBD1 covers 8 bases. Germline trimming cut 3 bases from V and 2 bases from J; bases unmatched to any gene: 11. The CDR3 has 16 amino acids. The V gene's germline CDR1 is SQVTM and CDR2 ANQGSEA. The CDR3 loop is CSVEPTLGQGNYGYTF. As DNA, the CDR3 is TGCAGCGTTGAGCCGACTCTCGGACAGGGAAACTATGGCTACACCTTC.

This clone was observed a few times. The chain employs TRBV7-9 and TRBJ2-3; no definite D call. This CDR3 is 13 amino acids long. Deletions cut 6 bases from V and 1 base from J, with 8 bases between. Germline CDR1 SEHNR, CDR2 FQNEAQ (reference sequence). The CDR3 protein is CASRSGGTDTQYF. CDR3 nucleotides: TGTGCCAGCAGAAGTGGGGGCACAGATACGCAGTATTTT.

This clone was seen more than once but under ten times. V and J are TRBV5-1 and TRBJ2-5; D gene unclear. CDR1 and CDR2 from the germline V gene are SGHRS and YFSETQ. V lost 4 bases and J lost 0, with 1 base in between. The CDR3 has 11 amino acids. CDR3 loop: CASSNQETQYF. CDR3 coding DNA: TGCGCCAGCAGCAACCAAGAGACCCAGTACTTC.

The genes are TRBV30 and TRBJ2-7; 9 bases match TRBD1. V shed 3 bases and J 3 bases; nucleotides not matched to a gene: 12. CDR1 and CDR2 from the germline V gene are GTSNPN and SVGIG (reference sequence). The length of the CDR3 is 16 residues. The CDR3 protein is CAWRFRGTGPLYEQYF. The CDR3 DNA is TGTGCCTGGAGGTTCCGGGGGACAGGGCCCCTCTACGAGCAGTACTTC.

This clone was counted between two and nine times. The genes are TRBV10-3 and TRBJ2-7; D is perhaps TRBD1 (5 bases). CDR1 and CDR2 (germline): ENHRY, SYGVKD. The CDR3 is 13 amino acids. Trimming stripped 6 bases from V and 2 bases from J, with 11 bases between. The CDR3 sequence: CAIRTQETYEQYF. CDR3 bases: TGTGCCATCAGGACACAGGAGACCTACGAGCAGTACTTC.

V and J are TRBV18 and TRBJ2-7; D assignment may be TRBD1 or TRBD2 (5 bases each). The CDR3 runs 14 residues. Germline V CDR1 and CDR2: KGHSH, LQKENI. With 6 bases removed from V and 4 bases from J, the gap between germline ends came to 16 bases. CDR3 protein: CASSPGAGTYEQYF. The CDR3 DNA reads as TGTGCCAGCTCGCCTGGGGCAGGGACGTACGAGCAGTACTTC.

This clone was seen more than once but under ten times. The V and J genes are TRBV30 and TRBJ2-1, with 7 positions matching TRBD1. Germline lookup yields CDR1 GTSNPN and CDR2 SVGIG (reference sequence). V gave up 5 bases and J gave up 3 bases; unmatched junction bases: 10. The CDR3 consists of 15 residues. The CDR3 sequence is CAWGFYRGDYNEQFF. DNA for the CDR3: TGTGCCTGGGGATTCTACAGGGGTGACTACAATGAGCAGTTCTTC.

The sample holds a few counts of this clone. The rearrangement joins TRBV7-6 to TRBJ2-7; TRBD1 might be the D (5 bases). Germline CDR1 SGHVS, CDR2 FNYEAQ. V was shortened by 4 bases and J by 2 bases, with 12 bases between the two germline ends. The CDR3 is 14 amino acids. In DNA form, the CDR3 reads TGTGCCAGCAGCTCTAGACAGCCTCCCTACGAGCAGTACTTC. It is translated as CASSSRQPPYEQYF. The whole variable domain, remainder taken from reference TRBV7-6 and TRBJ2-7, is GAGVSQSPRYKVTKRGQDVALRCDPISGHVSLYWYRQALGQGPEFLTYFNYEAQQDKSGLPNDRFSAERPEGSISTLTIQRTEQRDSAMYRCASSSRQPPYEQYFGPGTRLTVT.

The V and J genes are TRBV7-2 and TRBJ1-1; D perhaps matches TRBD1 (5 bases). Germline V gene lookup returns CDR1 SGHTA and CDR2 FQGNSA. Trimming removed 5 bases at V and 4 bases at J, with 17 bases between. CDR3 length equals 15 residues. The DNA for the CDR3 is TGTGCCAGCAGCCTTGCGGGGGGTGGGAGCACTGAAGCTTTCTTT. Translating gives CASSLAGGGSTEAFF.

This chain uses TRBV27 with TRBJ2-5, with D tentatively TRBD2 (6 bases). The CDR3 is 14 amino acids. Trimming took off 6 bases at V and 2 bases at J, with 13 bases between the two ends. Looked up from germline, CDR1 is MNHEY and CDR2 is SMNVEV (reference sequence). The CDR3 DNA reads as TGTGCCAGCAGGGATGGGACTCCTCAAGAGACCCAGTACTTC. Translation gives CASRDGTPQETQYF.

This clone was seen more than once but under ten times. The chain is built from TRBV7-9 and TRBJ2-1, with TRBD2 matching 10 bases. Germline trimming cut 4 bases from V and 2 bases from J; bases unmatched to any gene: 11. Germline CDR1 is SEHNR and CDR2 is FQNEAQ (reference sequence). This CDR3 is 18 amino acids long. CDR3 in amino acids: CASSSLGSGRSTYNEQFF. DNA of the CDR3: TGTGCCAGCAGCTCCCTTGGTAGCGGGAGGTCCACCTACAATGAGCAGTTCTTC.

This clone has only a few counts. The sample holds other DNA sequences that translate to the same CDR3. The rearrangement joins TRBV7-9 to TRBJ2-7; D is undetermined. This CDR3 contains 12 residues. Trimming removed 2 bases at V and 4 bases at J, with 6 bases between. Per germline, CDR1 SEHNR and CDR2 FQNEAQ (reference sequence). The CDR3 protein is CASSLTAYEQYF. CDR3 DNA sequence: TGTGCCAGCAGCTTAACAGCGTACGAGCAGTACTTC.

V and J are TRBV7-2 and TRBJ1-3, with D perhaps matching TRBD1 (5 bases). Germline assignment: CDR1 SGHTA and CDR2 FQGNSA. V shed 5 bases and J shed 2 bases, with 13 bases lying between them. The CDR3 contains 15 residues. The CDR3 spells CASSREGTAGNTIYF. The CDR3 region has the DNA TGTGCCAGCAGCAGAGAAGGGACCGCTGGAAACACCATATATTTT.

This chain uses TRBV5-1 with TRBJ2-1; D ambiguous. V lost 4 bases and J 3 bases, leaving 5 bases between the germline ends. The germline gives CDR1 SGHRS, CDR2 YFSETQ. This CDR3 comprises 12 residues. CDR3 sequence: CASSRDYNEQFF. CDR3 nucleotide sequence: TGCGCCAGCAGCAGGGACTACAATGAGCAGTTCTTC.

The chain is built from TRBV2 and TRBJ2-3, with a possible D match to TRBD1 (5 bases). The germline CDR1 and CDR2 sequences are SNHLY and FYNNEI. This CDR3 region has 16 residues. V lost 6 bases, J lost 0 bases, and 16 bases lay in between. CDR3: CASRPLGWTSTDTQYF. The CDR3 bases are TGTGCCAGCAGGCCCCTAGGATGGACAAGCACAGATACGCAGTATTTT.

The CDR3 here is CASSFFGQPNTQETQYF. CDR3 sequence (DNA): TGTGCCAGCAGTTTTTTTGGACAGCCAAATACCCAAGAGACCCAGTACTTC. The chain carries TRBV28 and TRBJ2-5, with a tentative D call TRBD1 (6 bases). Germline loops: CDR1 MDHEN, CDR2 SYDVKM. The V gene lost 3 bases and the J gene lost 1 base, with 18 bases spanning the gap. The CDR3 totals 17 residues.